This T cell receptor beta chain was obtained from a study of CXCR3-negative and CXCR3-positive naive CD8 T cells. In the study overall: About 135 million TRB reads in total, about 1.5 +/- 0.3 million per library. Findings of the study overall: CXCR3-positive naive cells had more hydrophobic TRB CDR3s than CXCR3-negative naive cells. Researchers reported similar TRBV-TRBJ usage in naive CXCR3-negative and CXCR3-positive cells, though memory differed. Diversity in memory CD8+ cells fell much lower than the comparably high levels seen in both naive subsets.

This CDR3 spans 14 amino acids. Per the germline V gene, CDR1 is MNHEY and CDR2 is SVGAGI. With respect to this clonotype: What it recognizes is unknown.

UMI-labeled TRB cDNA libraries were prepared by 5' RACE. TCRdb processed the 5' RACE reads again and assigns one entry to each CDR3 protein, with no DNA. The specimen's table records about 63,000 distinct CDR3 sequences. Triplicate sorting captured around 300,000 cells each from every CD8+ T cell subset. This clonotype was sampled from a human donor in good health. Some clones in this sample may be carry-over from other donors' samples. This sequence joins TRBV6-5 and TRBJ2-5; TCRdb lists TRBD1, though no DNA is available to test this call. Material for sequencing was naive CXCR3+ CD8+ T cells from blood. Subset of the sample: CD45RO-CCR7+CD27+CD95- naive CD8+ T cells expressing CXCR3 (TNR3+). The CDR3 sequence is CASSTTRGGETQYF.